The 21 T cell receptor beta chains given below trace back to one sample, sequenced in a study of a mutant IDH1 vaccine in newly diagnosed glioma. Time point: week 5, during vaccination. Mutant IDH1 20-mer peptide, at 300 ug, made up each vaccine dose, with topical imiquimod. Their antigens remain unidentified. The protocol was immunoSEQ multiplex PCR, while the TCRdb copy is restricted to in-frame clones and leaves out a portion. The data show 25,000 to 35,000 clones, around 87% seen once. The sequencing used peripheral blood mononuclear cells (PBMCs), collected from a glioma patient whose treatment included an IDH1 peptide vaccine. The receptors were sampled from a middle-aged woman with glioma. Some clones in this sample may be carry-over from other donors' samples.

The chain has TRBV7-6 and TRBJ2-1; tentatively, D is TRBD2 (5 bases). Germline V lookup: CDR1 SGHVS, CDR2 FNYEAQ. Deletions cut 3 bases from V and 3 bases from J, with 18 bases between. The CDR3 sequence is 17 residues long. The CDR3 region has the DNA TGTGCCAGCAGCTTTGGTGGCCAAGCGGCTCTCTACAATGAGCAGTTCTTC. This translates into CASSFGGQAALYNEQFF.

J is TRBJ1-3 and V is TRBV18, with D unresolved. The CDR3 has 16 residues. Trimming removed 3 bases from V and 0 bases from J, with 12 bases in between. Germline V gives CDR1 KGHSH, CDR2 LQKENI. CDR3: CASSPAPGSSGNTIYF. In nucleotides, the CDR3 is TGTGCCAGCTCACCCGCTCCGGGCAGCTCTGGAAACACCATATATTTT.

Only one count was recorded for this clone. The chain has TRBV28 and TRBJ2-7; TRBD1 agrees at 12 bases. V shed 10 bases, J shed 7 bases, and the junction held 11 bases outside the gene matches. Germline loops: CDR1 MDHEN, CDR2 SYDVKM. This CDR3 contains 14 residues. CDR3 DNA sequence: TGTGCCACGGCCCCGGGACAGGGGGCGCTAGAGCAGTACTTC. Translating gives CATAPGQGALEQYF.

This clone was seen a few times. The chain recombines TRBV16 with TRBJ1-5, with D unclear. Trimming cost V 3 bases and J 4 bases, with 7 bases left between them. Germline V gene data show CDR1 as KGHSY and CDR2 as FQNENV. This CDR3 has 13 residues. CDR3: CASSQILNQPQHF. DNA for the CDR3: TGTGCCAGCAGCCAGATCCTAAATCAGCCCCAGCATTTT.

This clone occurred a few times. The chain uses TRBV27 and TRBJ2-7; D gene ambiguous. Deletions cut 3 bases from V and 0 bases from J, with 6 bases between. CDR3 length equals 13 residues. Germline-derived CDR1 and CDR2 are MNHEY and SMNVEV (reference sequence). In DNA, the CDR3 is TGTGCCAGCAGTTTTACCGACTCCTACGAGCAGTACTTC. Its translation: CASSFTDSYEQYF.

This clone came up once. J is TRBJ1-2 and V is TRBV7-9, with D uncertain. Germline V gene lookup returns CDR1 SEHNR and CDR2 FQNEAQ (reference sequence). Trimming stripped 7 bases from V and 1 base from J, with 10 bases between. This CDR3 is built from 13 residues. CDR3 loop: CASTPGVNYGYTF. The CDR3 bases are TGTGCCAGCACCCCCGGCGTTAACTATGGCTACACCTTC.

The CDR3 DNA sequence: TGTGCCAGCAGCTTGCGACAGAACACTGAAGCTTTCTTT. Translating gives CASSLRQNTEAFF. The rearrangement links TRBV7-8 to TRBJ1-1, with unresolved D. The CDR3 loop spans 13 amino acids. The germline V and J ends were trimmed by 3 bases and 1 base, with 6 bases remaining between them. Germline assignment: CDR1 SGHVS and CDR2 FQNEAQ.

V and J are TRBV27 and TRBJ2-7; a possible D gene is TRBD2 (6 bases). CDR3 size: 15 residues. V dropped 5 bases and J dropped 7 bases, with 21 bases sitting between them. Germline loops: CDR1 MNHEY, CDR2 SMNVEV (reference sequence). The CDR3 protein is CASSATPGLASEQYF. The DNA of the CDR3 is TGTGCCAGCAGTGCAACACCGGGACTCGCGTCTGAGCAGTACTTC.

The J gene is TRBJ1-5, the V gene TRBV23-1; TRBD1 agrees at 7 bases. TRBV23-1 qualifies as an ORF whose function is uncertain. The CDR3 runs to 15 residues. V was clipped by 7 bases and J by 3 bases; unmatched bases: 9. The CDR3 DNA follows: TGCGCCAGCATCACCGGGACAGCGAACAATCAGCCCCAGCATTTT. It is translated as CASITGTANNQPQHF.

The CDR3 sequence: CASSLEGATDTQYF. CDR3 bases: TGTGCCAGTAGTCTTGAGGGAGCCACAGATACGCAGTATTTT. The rearrangement uses TRBV19 and TRBJ2-3; D may be TRBD2 (5 bases). This CDR3 contains 14 residues. V lost 5 bases, J lost 2 bases, and 11 bases lay in between. Germline values: CDR1 LNHDA, CDR2 SQIVND (reference sequence).

This clone was observed a single time. This chain connects TRBV28 to TRBJ1-1; a weak D match, TRBD1 (5 bases). The CDR3 is 13 amino acids. Deletions cut 5 bases from V and 6 bases from J, with 13 bases between. Germline-derived CDR1 and CDR2 are MDHEN and SYDVKM. This chain's CDR3 is CASSAPPGAEAFF. The CDR3 region has the DNA TGTGCCAGCAGTGCTCCCCCGGGGGCTGAAGCTTTCTTT.

The CDR3 reads CSATYGYTF. The DNA for the CDR3 is TGCAGTGCCACCTATGGCTACACCTTC. The genes are TRBV20-1 and TRBJ1-2; D unclear. There are 9 residues in the CDR3. Looked up from germline, CDR1 is DFQATT and CDR2 is SNEGSKA (reference sequence). V was pared by 6 bases and J by 4 bases, with 3 bases between.

The chain carries TRBV27 and TRBJ2-3, with 9 bases matching TRBD1. The CDR3 loop spans 16 amino acids. Germline values: CDR1 MNHEY, CDR2 SMNVEV (reference sequence). J gave up 0 bases and V 6 bases, and 7 bases lay outside the gene matches. The CDR3 DNA is TGTGCCAGCAGCCCTTGGGACAGGGACAGCACAGATACGCAGTATTTT. It codes for CASSPWDRDSTDTQYF.

The chain links TRBV11-3 to TRBJ1-1; D is ambiguous. Trimming shortened V by 5 bases and J by 1 base, and 8 bases separated the two germline ends. The CDR3 has 13 amino acids. Germline values: CDR1 SGHNT, CDR2 YENEEA. The CDR3 spells CASSHTGNTEAFF. The CDR3 nucleotides read TGTGCCAGCAGCCATACGGGGAACACTGAAGCTTTCTTT.

The chain is built from TRBV5-1 and TRBJ1-1; D ambiguous. This CDR3 is 12 amino acids long. Per the germline V gene, CDR1 is SGHRS and CDR2 is YFSETQ. V lost 1 base and J 0 bases, leaving 1 base between the germline ends. The CDR3 nucleotides are TGCGCCAGCAGCTTGATGAACACTGAAGCTTTCTTT. This translates into CASSLMNTEAFF.

The V gene is TRBV14, the J gene TRBJ2-3; no firm D call. In germline, CDR1 is SGHDN, CDR2 FVKESK. The V end lost 1 base, the J end lost 0 bases, and 17 bases lay between the germline ends. CDR3 length: 18 residues. CDR3 sequence (DNA): TGTGCCAGCAGCCAAGCGCGGAGACCCCCCTCTAGCACAGATACGCAGTATTTT. Translation gives CASSQARRPPSSTDTQYF.

J is TRBJ2-2 and V is TRBV9; no clear D gene. The CDR3 covers 17 residues. The germline CDR1 and CDR2 sequences are SGDLS and YYNGEE. V lost 4 bases, J lost 3 bases, and 19 bases lay in between. The CDR3 nucleotides are TGTGCCAGCAGCCCGGACCCATCCAGGAGCGACACCGGGGAGCTGTTTTTT. It encodes CASSPDPSRSDTGELFF. Together with reference TRBV9 and TRBJ2-2, the CDR3 gives the full variable domain: DSGVTQTPKHLITATGQRVTLRCSPRSGDLSVYWYQQSLDQGLQFLIQYYNGEERAKGNILERFSAQQFPDLHSELNLSSLELGDSALYFCASSPDPSRSDTGELFFGEGSRLTVL.

J is TRBJ2-5 and V is TRBV4-3; possible D gene TRBD1, 6 bases. CDR3 length: 14 amino acids. Germline loops: CDR1 LGHNA, CDR2 YSLEER. The V gene lost 0 bases and the J gene lost 1 base, with 6 bases spanning the gap. This CDR3 is CASSQDRGQETQYF. CDR3 DNA sequence: TGCGCCAGCAGCCAAGACAGGGGCCAAGAGACCCAGTACTTC.

This chain links TRBV19 with TRBJ2-7; TRBD2 is a possible D gene (5 bases). Germline V gene lookup returns CDR1 LNHDA and CDR2 SQIVND (reference sequence). V was cut by 9 bases and J by 3 bases, with 18 bases left in between. The CDR3 sequence is 14 residues long. This CDR3 is CASRAKQRGYEQYF. The CDR3 nucleotides read TGTGCCAGCCGGGCGAAACAACGGGGCTACGAGCAGTACTTC.

This clone appeared a single time. This sequence joins TRBV5-5 and TRBJ1-2; D is undetermined. V shed 0 bases and J shed 3 bases, with 6 bases lying between them. This CDR3 region has 13 residues. The germline gives CDR1 SGHKS, CDR2 YYEKEE (reference sequence). The CDR3 loop reads CASSLEADYGYTF. The CDR3 DNA reads as TGTGCCAGCAGCTTGGAGGCAGACTATGGCTACACCTTC.

This chain joins TRBV7-3 and TRBJ2-5, with TRBD2 matching over 12 bases. The germline gives CDR1 SGHTA, CDR2 FQGTGA. The CDR3 is 15 residues long. Germline trimming cut 5 bases from V and 5 bases from J; bases unmatched to any gene: 6. CDR3 bases: TGTGCCAGCAGCCCGACTAGCGGGAGATACGAGACCCAGTACTTC. This encodes CASSPTSGRYETQYF.